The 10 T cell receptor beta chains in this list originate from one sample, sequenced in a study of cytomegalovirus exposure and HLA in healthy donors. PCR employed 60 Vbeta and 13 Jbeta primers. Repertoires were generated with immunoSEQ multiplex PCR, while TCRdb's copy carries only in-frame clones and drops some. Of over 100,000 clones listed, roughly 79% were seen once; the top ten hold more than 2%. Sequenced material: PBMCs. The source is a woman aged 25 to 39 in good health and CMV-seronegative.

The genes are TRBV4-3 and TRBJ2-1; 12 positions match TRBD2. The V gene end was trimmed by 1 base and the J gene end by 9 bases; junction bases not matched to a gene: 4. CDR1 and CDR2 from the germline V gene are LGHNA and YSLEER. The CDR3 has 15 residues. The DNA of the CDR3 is TGCGCCAGCAGCCAAGGAAGACTAGCGGGAGCTGAGCAGTTCTTC. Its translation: CASSQGRLAGAEQFF.

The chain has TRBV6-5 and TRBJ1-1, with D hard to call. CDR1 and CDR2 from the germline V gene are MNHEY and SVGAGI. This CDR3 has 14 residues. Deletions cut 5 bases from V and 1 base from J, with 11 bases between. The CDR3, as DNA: TGTGCCAGCAGTCCCGGGAGTTGGAACACTGAAGCTTTCTTT. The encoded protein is CASSPGSWNTEAFF.

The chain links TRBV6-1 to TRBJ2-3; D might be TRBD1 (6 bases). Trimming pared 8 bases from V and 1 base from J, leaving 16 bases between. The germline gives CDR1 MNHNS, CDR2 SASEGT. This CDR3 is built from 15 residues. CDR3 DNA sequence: TGTGCCAGCTGTTTAGGGGGAGCGGGCACAGATACGCAGTATTTT. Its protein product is CASCLGGAGTDTQYF.

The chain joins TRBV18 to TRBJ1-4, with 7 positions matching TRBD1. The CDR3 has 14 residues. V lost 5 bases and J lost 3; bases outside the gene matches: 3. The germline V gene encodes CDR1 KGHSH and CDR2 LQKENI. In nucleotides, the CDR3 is TGTGCCAGCTCATCCGGGACAGCTAATGAAAAACTGTTTTTT. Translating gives CASSSGTANEKLFF.

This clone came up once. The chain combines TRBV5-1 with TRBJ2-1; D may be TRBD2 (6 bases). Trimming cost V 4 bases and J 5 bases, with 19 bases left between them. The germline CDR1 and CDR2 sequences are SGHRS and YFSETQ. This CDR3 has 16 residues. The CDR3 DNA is TGCGCCAGCAGCGAGGACCGGGACTGGACCAACAATGAGCAGTTCTTC. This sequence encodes CASSEDRDWTNNEQFF.

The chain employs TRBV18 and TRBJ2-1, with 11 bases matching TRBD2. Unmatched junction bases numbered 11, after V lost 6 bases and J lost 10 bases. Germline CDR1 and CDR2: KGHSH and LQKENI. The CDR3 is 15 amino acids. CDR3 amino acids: CASSPTSGTYREQFF. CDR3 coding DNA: TGTGCCAGCTCCCCGACTAGCGGGACATACAGAGAGCAGTTCTTC.

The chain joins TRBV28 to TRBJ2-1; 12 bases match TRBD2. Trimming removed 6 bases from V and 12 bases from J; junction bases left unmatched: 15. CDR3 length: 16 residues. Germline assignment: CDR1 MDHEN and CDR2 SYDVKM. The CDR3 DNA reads TGTGCCAGCAGCCTCGATCAACTAGCGGGAGGCTTCGTGCAGTTCTTC. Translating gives CASSLDQLAGGFVQFF.

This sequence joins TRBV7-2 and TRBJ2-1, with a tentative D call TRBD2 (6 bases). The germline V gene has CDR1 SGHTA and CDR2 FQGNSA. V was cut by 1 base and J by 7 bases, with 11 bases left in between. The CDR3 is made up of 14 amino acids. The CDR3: CASSLGGRRNEQFF. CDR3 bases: TGTGCCAGCAGCTTAGGAGGGAGGAGGAATGAGCAGTTCTTC.

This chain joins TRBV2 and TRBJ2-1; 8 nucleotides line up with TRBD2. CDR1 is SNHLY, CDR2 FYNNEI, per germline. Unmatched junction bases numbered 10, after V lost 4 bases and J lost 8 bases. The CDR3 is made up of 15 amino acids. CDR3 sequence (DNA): TGTGCCAGCAGTGTCGGGACTAGATGGGGGGATGAGCAGTTCTTC. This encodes CASSVGTRWGDEQFF.

The CDR3 loop reads CSVYRGSGSNEQFF. CDR3 bases: TGCAGCGTTTATCGTGGATCGGGAAGCAATGAGCAGTTCTTC. V gene TRBV29-1 combines with J gene TRBJ2-1; D is perhaps TRBD2 (5 bases). V lost 5 bases and J lost 6, with 17 bases in between. The CDR3 length is 14 residues. Germline CDR1 and CDR2: SQVTM and ANQGSEA.